This T cell receptor beta chain was profiled in a study of cytomegalovirus exposure and HLA in healthy donors. Primers: 60 Vbeta forward and 13 Jbeta reverse. The protocol was immunoSEQ multiplex PCR, while the TCRdb copy is restricted to in-frame clones and leaves out a portion. The sample contains about 160,000 clones, over 75% of which appear only once. Trimming stripped 6 bases from V and 3 bases from J, with 14 bases between. The CDR3 is 15 residues long. Germline V CDR1 and CDR2: KGHSH, LQKENI. The specimen was PBMCs. The origin of this receptor is a woman aged 45-65 years in good health and CMV-seropositive. The chain joins TRBV18 to TRBJ1-4; D is unresolved. In nucleotides, the CDR3 is TGTGCCAGCTCCCGCGACATGGGCGCTAATGAAAAACTGTTTTTT. It yields the protein CASSRDMGANEKLFF.